This T cell receptor beta chain was recovered during a study of blood T cell repertoires in COVID-19 (TCRdb year 2020). Study-wide context: Samples from collaborators originated in the United States, Italy and Spain and spanned both the acute and convalescent phases of COVID-19. The samples were drawn from two sources: the first 160 participants of the ongoing ImmuneRACE study, and 950 to 1,500 subjects contributed by 6 global collaborators. The material from the prospective study consisted of cDNA or gDNA derived from T cells, B-cell-depleted T cells, or PBMCs. The repertoires were released in a freely available public database meant as a resource for research on the immune response to SARS-CoV-2. Deeply sampled blood TCRbeta repertoires from subjects exposed to, actively infected with, or recovered from COVID-19 were included in the dataset. Where HLA class I and class II types were available, the types were taken from metadata supplied by the sample provider, not from assay-based typing. Nearly every sample came with metadata listing a de-identified subject ID, COVID-19 status, age in years and sex.

In Seattle, one collaborating source enrolled patients while the infection was active and tracked those patients longitudinally over the course of disease. Each collaborating institution followed its own protocols to collect whole blood in K2EDTA tubes. For TCRbeta analysis, collaborator samples were shipped as frozen whole blood, as isolated PBMCs, or as DNA extracted from either sample type. The immunoSEQ Assay, a bias-controlled multiplex PCR, was used to amplify TCRbeta CDR3 regions from genomic DNA. The source study handled its data this way. Within the assay, amplification of reference gene primers was used to estimate how many nucleated cells each sample contained. To quantify the absolute abundance of each unique TCRbeta CDR3 rearrangement, sequence reads were collapsed and filtered. For each sample, productive Simpson clonality was calculated by taking the square root of Simpson's diversity index across productive rearrangements. TCRdb obtained this table from immuneACCESS and retained in-frame rearrangements with V and J assigned. These tables miss some clones; where compared with another copy, unresolved V genes account for less than half of the shortfall, and the remainder is unexplained. For V, J and clone size, that table is used; D and trimming come from the DNA. The sample yields 250,000 to 300,000 clones; less than 90% were counted once. About an eighth of the sample goes to the ten largest clones.

The germline ends are 12 bases apart after V is trimmed by 6 bases and J by 9 bases. Measured from the cysteine to the phenylalanine, the CDR3 is 12 residues long. Only the CDR3 part of the read is kept: 36 bases, read in frame from the first base. Sequences MNHEY (CDR1) and SVGEGT (CDR2) are obtained from the germline V gene. With regard to this clone: Its antigen is still unknown. Base qualities are not at hand, and no much larger clone is one base apart.

The investigation overall reported the following: How much clinical and demographic metadata was included differed by source and by participant, and the metadata was provided uncurated.

The sequence came from a woman in her 70s with COVID-19, enrolled during active disease. The chain is assembled from TRBV6-2 or TRBV6-3 and TRBJ1-5; a tentative D match to TRBD1 spans 5 bases. Material: peripheral blood. The CDR3 reads as follows: CASSPDSGPQHF. The nucleotide sequence is TGTGCCAGCAGCCCCGACAGTGGGCCCCAGCATTTT.